Here is one T cell receptor beta chain with its context. With V trimmed by 4 bases and J by 5 bases, 10 bases remained unmatched. This CDR3 spans 17 amino acids. CDR1 and CDR2 (germline): LGHDT, YNNKEL (reference sequence). TCRdb ran MiXCR on the 5' RACE reads and lists one entry per CDR3 protein. Among almost 250,000 distinct CDR3 sequences, approximately 15% were seen once, and the ten largest hold about 2%. This sample was included in a study of T-cell memory formation after mild COVID-19. Study background: Across donors, TCR clusters were largely donor specific.

The sequencing input was PBMCs or a T cell subset sorted from them (not recorded which). This clonotype was sampled from an adult woman who had mild COVID-19 (a few samples of this study predate the infection). Cell type and time point are not known. The chain joins TRBV3-1 to TRBJ2-7, with TRBD2 matching over 14 bases. CDR3 residues: CASSPRLAGGRSHEQYF. CDR3 DNA sequence: TGTGCCAGCAGCCCAAGACTAGCGGGGGGGCGATCTCACGAGCAGTACTTC.